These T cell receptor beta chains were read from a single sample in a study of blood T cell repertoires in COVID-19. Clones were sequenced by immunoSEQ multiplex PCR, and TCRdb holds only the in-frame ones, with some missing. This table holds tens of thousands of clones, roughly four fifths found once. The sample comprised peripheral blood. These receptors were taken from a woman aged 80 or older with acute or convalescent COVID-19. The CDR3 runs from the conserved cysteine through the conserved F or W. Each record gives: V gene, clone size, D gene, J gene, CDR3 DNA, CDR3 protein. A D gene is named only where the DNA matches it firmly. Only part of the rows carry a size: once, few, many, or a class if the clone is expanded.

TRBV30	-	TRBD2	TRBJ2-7	TGTGCCTGGAGTCAGCGGGGCGAGCAGTACTTC	CAWSQRGEQYF
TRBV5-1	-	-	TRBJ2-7	TGCGCCAGCAGCCTGAGGACTGGACCCTACGAGCAGTACTTC	CASSLRTGPYEQYF
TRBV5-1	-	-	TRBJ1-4	TGCGCCAGCAGCTTGAGTGCCGTCGGGGAAAAACTGTTTTTT	CASSLSAVGEKLFF
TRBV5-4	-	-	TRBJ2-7	TGTGCCAGCAGCAAGGAGCTTTCGACCCGAGACGAGCAGTACTTC	CASSKELSTRDEQYF
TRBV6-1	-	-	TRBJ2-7	TGTGCCAGCAGTGAAGCGCTTCAAGGACACTCCTACGAGCAGTACTTC	CASSEALQGHSYEQYF
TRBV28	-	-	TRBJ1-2	TGTGCCAGCAGCTTCAGGGTCTATGGCTACACCTTC	CASSFRVYGYTF
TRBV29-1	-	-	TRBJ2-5	TGCAGCGTTGCCAGGCAAGAGACCCAGTACTTC	CSVARQETQYF
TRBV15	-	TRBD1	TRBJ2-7	TGTGCCACCAGCAGAGAGGCTTGGGACAGGGCTTCCTACGAGCAGTACTTC	CATSREAWDRASYEQYF
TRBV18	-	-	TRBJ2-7	TGTGCCAGCTCACGTCAGGGATCCGAGCAGTACTTC	CASSRQGSEQYF
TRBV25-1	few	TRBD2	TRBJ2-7	TGTGCCAGCAGTGAAAAGCTAGCGGGAGGCTACGAGCAGTACTTC	CASSEKLAGGYEQYF
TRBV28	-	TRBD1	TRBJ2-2	TGTGCCAGCAGCACTACAGGGGCCTCGGCCACCGGGGAGCTGTTTTTT	CASSTTGASATGELFF
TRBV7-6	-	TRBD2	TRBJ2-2	TGTGCCAGCAGCGGGTTAGCGGGGGTCGCCGGGGAGCTGTTTTTT	CASSGLAGVAGELFF
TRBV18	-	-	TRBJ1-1	TGTGCCAGCTCTCCCGGGAGGGGGTTGGACACTGAAGCTTTCTTT	CASSPGRGLDTEAFF
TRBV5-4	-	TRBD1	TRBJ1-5	TGTGCCAGCAGCTTGTGGTCGGGACAGGGGAACCAGCCCCAGCATTTT	CASSLWSGQGNQPQHF
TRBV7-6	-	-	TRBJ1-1	TGTGCCAGCAGCTTACAGGAAAACACTGAAGCTTTCTTT	CASSLQENTEAFF
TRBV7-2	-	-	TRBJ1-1	TGTGCCAGCAGCTTAGAGTTGCGGAGACAAGCTTTCTTT	CASSLELRRQAFF
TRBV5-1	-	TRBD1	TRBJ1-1	TGCGCCAGCAGCTTGGAGGGACAGGGCACTGAAGCTTTCTTT	CASSLEGQGTEAFF
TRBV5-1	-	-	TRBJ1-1	TGCGCCAGCAGCCGGGGGTCTTCCACTGGAGCTGAAGCTTTCTTT	CASSRGSSTGAEAFF
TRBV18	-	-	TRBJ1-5	TGTGCCAGCTCGGCCGGACAGAGCAATCAGCCCCAGCATTTT	CASSAGQSNQPQHF
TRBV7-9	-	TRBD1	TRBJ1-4	TGTGCCAGCAGCCCCAATGCGGGACAGGGTAATGAAAAACTGTTTTTT	CASSPNAGQGNEKLFF
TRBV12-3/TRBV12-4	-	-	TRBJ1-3	TGTGCCAGCGGGTCATTGGAGAGATACACCATATATTTT	CASGSLERYTIYF
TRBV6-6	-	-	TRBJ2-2	TGTGCCAGTTTTCGGGACATGGCCGGGGAGCTGTTTTTT	CASFRDMAGELFF